One sample yielded the 26 T cell receptor beta chains listed below, sequenced in a study of shared clonotypes between healthy human individuals (dated by TCRdb to between 2020 and 2021). The library came from the immunoSEQ multiplex PCR assay. TCRdb limited this immuneACCESS table to in-frame rearrangements with V and J called. A share of clones is missing; checked studies link under half to unresolved V genes, and the rest is unexplained. This sample has some 2,500,000 clones in its table, and about nine tenths of those were observed once. Together, the top ten hold 0.37% of the sample. Sequencing was done on a sample of naive CD4+ T cells from PBMCs. This specimen's cell subset or site label, per the study, means: CD45RA+ positively selected. These receptors were collected from a man younger than 30 in good health. Some clones in this sample may be carry-over from other donors' samples.

The V gene is TRBV5-1, the J gene TRBJ2-3, with D perhaps TRBD2 (6 bases). Per germline, CDR1 SGHRS and CDR2 YFSETQ. With 0 bases removed from V and 2 bases from J, the gap between germline ends came to 13 bases. This CDR3 is 16 amino acids long. In nucleotides, the CDR3 is TGCGCCAGCAGCTTGGTCTCCGGCGGGATCACAGATACGCAGTATTTT. The encoded protein is CASSLVSGGITDTQYF.

The chain links TRBV6-5 to TRBJ1-1, with unresolved D. V was trimmed by 11 bases and J by 5 bases, leaving 12 bases between them. Per the germline V gene, CDR1 is MNHEY and CDR2 is SVGAGI. The CDR3 has 11 amino acids. The CDR3 sequence is CAALSGTEAFF. In DNA, the CDR3 is TGTGCCGCGCTAAGTGGGACTGAAGCTTTCTTT.

The rearrangement uses TRBV7-3 and TRBJ2-5; 9 bases fit TRBD2. CDR3 length: 14 residues. CDR1 is SGHTA, CDR2 FQGTGA, per germline. J was trimmed by 3 bases and V by 3 bases; bases with no gene match: 2. In nucleotides, the CDR3 is TGTGCCAGCAGCTTTGGCGGGAGGGAAGAGACCCAGTACTTC. It codes for CASSFGGREETQYF.

This chain joins TRBV15 and TRBJ1-4, with D unclear. Trimming shortened V by 1 base and J by 13 bases, and 10 bases separated the two germline ends. This CDR3 has 12 residues. Per germline, CDR1 LNHNV and CDR2 YYDKDF (reference sequence). CDR3: CATSRAPYGLFF. CDR3 sequence (DNA): TGTGCCACCAGCAGAGCACCCTATGGACTGTTTTTT.

The chain uses TRBV28 and TRBJ2-6; unclear D gene. Germline CDR1 reads MDHEN; CDR2 reads SYDVKM. CDR3 length: 15 residues. The V gene lost 5 bases and the J gene lost 0 bases, with 8 bases spanning the gap. This chain's CDR3 is CASSDWSSGANVLTF. CDR3 DNA sequence: TGTGCCAGCAGTGACTGGTCCTCTGGGGCCAACGTCCTGACTTTC.

Only a few counts were recorded for this clone. The CDR3 spells CASSAYRNTGELFF. In DNA, the CDR3 is TGTGCCAGCAGTGCGTACAGGAACACCGGGGAGCTGTTTTTT. V and J are TRBV25-1 and TRBJ2-2; D is unclear. V lost 4 bases and J lost 1, with 7 bases in between. The CDR3 consists of 14 residues. Looked up from germline, CDR1 is MGHDK and CDR2 is SYGVNS.

With respect to this clone: In the same sample, other DNA sequences code for this CDR3. The chain carries TRBV7-3 and TRBJ2-1, with D maybe TRBD2 (6 bases). The germline V gene has CDR1 SGHTA and CDR2 FQGTGA. With 2 bases removed from V and 1 base from J, the gap between germline ends came to 9 bases. This CDR3 has 15 amino acids. CDR3 in amino acids: CASSLAGLSYNEQFF. The CDR3 nucleotides read TGTGCCAGCAGCTTAGCGGGATTATCCTACAATGAGCAGTTCTTC.

The chain is built from TRBV5-8 and TRBJ2-5; D perhaps matches TRBD1 (5 bases). Germline V lookup: CDR1 SGHTS, CDR2 YDEGEE. The CDR3 is 13 amino acids. Trimming took off 1 base at V and 5 bases at J, with 9 bases between the two ends. The CDR3 DNA is TGTGCCAGCAGCTTGAATCAGGGCGAGACCCAGTACTTC. Its translation is CASSLNQGETQYF.

This clone is a singleton in its sample. This chain connects TRBV7-8 to TRBJ2-3; D is ambiguous. The CDR3 extends over 16 amino acids. Trimming stripped 0 bases from V and 5 bases from J, with 15 bases between. Germline values: CDR1 SGHVS, CDR2 FQNEAQ. The CDR3 DNA reads TGTGCCAGCAGCTTAGCTGTGGCGGCAAACATAGATACGCAGTATTTT. This gives the protein CASSLAVAANIDTQYF.

The chain carries TRBV5-6 and TRBJ2-3; D is possibly TRBD1 (5 bases). The V and J ends lost 4 bases and 2 bases respectively, with 20 bases between them. Germline V gene data show CDR1 as SGHDT and CDR2 as YYEEEE. CDR3 size: 17 residues. The CDR3 DNA follows: TGTGCCAGCAGCCTCCGGAAGGGGTATCCCCCCACAGATACGCAGTATTTT. It specifies CASSLRKGYPPTDTQYF.

The V call is TRBV29-1, the J call TRBJ2-3; perhaps TRBD2 as D (5 bases). The CDR3 covers 15 residues. Between the trimmed V and J ends, which lost 6 bases and 0 bases, there was a span of 16 bases. CDR1 and CDR2 (germline): SQVTM, ANQGSEA. The CDR3 spells CSVRTSESSTDTQYF. The CDR3 region has the DNA TGCAGCGTGCGGACTTCCGAAAGCAGCACAGATACGCAGTATTTT.

Worth noting for this clone: Other DNA sequences of this sample code for an identical CDR3. This rearrangement joins TRBV9 to TRBJ1-2; the D gene is possibly TRBD1 (6 bases). This CDR3 spans 13 amino acids. Germline V CDR1 and CDR2: SGDLS, YYNGEE. V was shortened by 4 bases and J by 2 bases, with 9 bases between the two germline ends. Here the CDR3 reads CASSPDRNYGYTF. For the CDR3, the DNA is TGTGCCAGCAGCCCGGACAGAAACTATGGCTACACCTTC.

As regards this clone: Other DNA sequences within the sample encode an identical CDR3. The chain has TRBV2 and TRBJ2-5; D uncertain. The CDR3 totals 11 residues. The germline CDR1 and CDR2 sequences are SNHLY and FYNNEI. Deletions cut 6 bases from V and 1 base from J, with 3 bases between. The CDR3: CASSLQETQYF. CDR3 nucleotide sequence: TGTGCCAGCAGCCTCCAAGAGACCCAGTACTTC.

The chain combines TRBV6-6 with TRBJ2-5, with 7 bases lining up with TRBD2. Germline V gene data show CDR1 as MNHNY and CDR2 as SVGAGI (reference sequence). The ends lost 6 bases at V and 0 bases at J; junction bases unmatched: 7. The CDR3 runs 15 residues. The CDR3 sequence: CASRTGTTNQETQYF. Here the CDR3 DNA reads TGTGCCAGCAGAACCGGGACTACAAACCAAGAGACCCAGTACTTC.

The count of this clone is one. The gene calls are TRBV11-3 and TRBJ2-1, with D tentatively TRBD2 (6 bases). Germline-derived CDR1 and CDR2 are SGHNT and YENEEA. Trimming removed 1 base from V and 10 bases from J, with 11 bases in between. This CDR3 is 13 amino acids long. The CDR3 region has the DNA TGTGCCAGCAGCTTAGTGGACTACGGGGAGCAGTTCTTC. Residues: CASSLVDYGEQFF.

The rearrangement joins TRBV5-1 to TRBJ2-4, with a tentative D call TRBD2 (7 bases). With 4 bases removed from V and 0 bases from J, the gap between germline ends came to 20 bases. The CDR3 has 18 amino acids. Germline loops: CDR1 SGHRS, CDR2 YFSETQ. The CDR3 reads CASSPRGADAVAKNIQYF. CDR3 coding DNA: TGCGCCAGCAGCCCCCGGGGGGCCGATGCTGTAGCCAAAAACATTCAGTACTTC.

The V gene is TRBV5-6, the J gene TRBJ2-4; no reliable D call. Deletions cut 4 bases from V and 0 bases from J, with 11 bases between. CDR3 size: 15 residues. Per the germline V gene, CDR1 is SGHDT and CDR2 is YYEEEE. The CDR3, as DNA: TGTGCCAGCAGCCCCTGGACCTTAGCCAAAAACATTCAGTACTTC. This encodes CASSPWTLAKNIQYF.

This chain connects TRBV28 to TRBJ1-1, with D maybe TRBD1 (6 bases). This CDR3 has 11 amino acids. The germline CDR1 and CDR2 sequences are MDHEN and SYDVKM. V was trimmed by 8 bases and J by 5 bases, leaving 9 bases between them. Here the CDR3 DNA reads TGTGCCAGCCAGGGGAGAACTGAAGCTTTCTTT. It is translated as CASQGRTEAFF.

This clone appeared once. This chain links TRBV18 with TRBJ2-7, with 10 bases that match TRBD2. The CDR3 sequence is 17 residues long. Unmatched junction bases numbered 10, after V lost 0 bases and J lost 5 bases. The germline gives CDR1 KGHSH, CDR2 LQKENI. The CDR3 reads CASSPPAPSGSRDEQYF. CDR3 DNA sequence: TGTGCCAGCTCACCACCAGCGCCTAGCGGGAGCCGGGACGAGCAGTACTTC.

This chain links TRBV11-1 with TRBJ2-7; 10 nucleotides match TRBD1. From germline, CDR1 is SGHAT and CDR2 FQDESV (reference sequence). CDR3 size: 18 residues. With 2 bases clipped from V and 2 bases from J, the junction kept 12 bases outside the gene matches. CDR3 sequence reads: CASSLSWDRQGATYEQYF. The CDR3 DNA reads as TGTGCCAGCAGCTTATCTTGGGATAGACAGGGGGCGACCTACGAGCAGTACTTC. Complete variable domain (other parts from reference TRBV11-1 and TRBJ2-7): EAEVAQSPRYKITEKSQAVAFWCDPISGHATLYWYRQILGQGPELLVQFQDESVVDDSQLPKDRFSAERLKGVDSTLKIQPAELGDSAMYLCASSLSWDRQGATYEQYFGPGTRLTVT.

This chain uses TRBV2 with TRBJ2-1; 9 bases are a match to TRBD2. CDR3 length: 15 residues. With V trimmed by 5 bases and J by 5 bases, 7 bases remained unmatched. Germline V gene lookup returns CDR1 SNHLY and CDR2 FYNNEI. In DNA form, the CDR3 reads TGTGCCAGCAGTACGGGACTAGCAACCGACAATGAGCAGTTCTTC. It specifies CASSTGLATDNEQFF.

V usage is TRBV28 and J usage is TRBJ1-1, with D uncertain. With 7 bases removed from V and 3 bases from J, the gap between germline ends came to 12 bases. Germline CDR1 reads MDHEN; CDR2 reads SYDVKM. The CDR3 has 13 amino acids. The CDR3 sequence: CASIHPWDTEAFF. The CDR3 region has the DNA TGTGCCAGCATTCATCCTTGGGACACTGAAGCTTTCTTT.

The chain has TRBV4-3 and TRBJ2-3, with 10 nucleotides matching TRBD2. Germline V lookup: CDR1 LGHNA, CDR2 YSLEER. After removal of 1 base from V and 2 bases from J, the junction contained 3 bases not matched to a gene. The CDR3 is made up of 16 amino acids. The CDR3 reads CASSQASGGHTDTQYF. In DNA, the CDR3 is TGCGCCAGCAGCCAAGCTAGCGGGGGACACACAGATACGCAGTATTTT.

V gene TRBV4-2 combines with J gene TRBJ2-3; 7 bases agree with TRBD2. V trimming: 4 bases; J trimming: 2 bases; junction bases outside the gene matches: 6. CDR3 length: 15 residues. CDR1 and CDR2 from the germline V gene are LGHNA and YNFKEQ. The CDR3 DNA reads as TGTGCCAGCAGCCTGGGGGGGAGCCCCACAGATACGCAGTATTTT. Translating gives CASSLGGSPTDTQYF.

This clone was seen only a few times. The V and J genes are TRBV6-1 and TRBJ1-5; the match to TRBD1 covers 8 bases. The germline CDR1 and CDR2 sequences are MNHNS and SASEGT. The CDR3 is 15 residues long. Trimming removed 10 bases from V and 5 bases from J; junction bases left unmatched: 13. For the CDR3, the DNA is TGTGCCACAGAAATGCCGGGACAGGCACATCAGCCCCAGCATTTT. Amino acid sequence: CATEMPGQAHQPQHF.

The CDR3 here is CASTVSGGSSYNEQFF. The CDR3 bases are TGCGCCAGCACCGTCTCTGGGGGGTCCTCCTACAATGAGCAGTTCTTC. The rearrangement uses TRBV4-1 and TRBJ2-1; the D gene is possibly TRBD2 (6 bases). CDR1 and CDR2 from the germline V gene are MGHRA and YSYEKL. Trimming removed 7 bases from V and 0 bases from J, with 16 bases in between. CDR3 length equals 16 residues.